This TCR beta chain was identified during a study of T cell responses to AZD1222 COVID-19 vaccine. Trimming removed 5 bases from V and 10 bases from J, with 7 bases in between. Germline CDR1 reads KGHDR; CDR2 reads SFDVKD. The CDR3 runs to 11 residues. Repertoires were generated with immunoSEQ multiplex PCR, while TCRdb's copy carries only in-frame clones and drops some. The table records about 67,000 clones, around four fifths of them present only once. This receptor was obtained from an adult who received the AZD1222 COVID-19 vaccine. Sequenced here: peripheral blood, sampled 28 days after the second AZD1222 dose. The chain links TRBV24-1 to TRBJ1-4; possibly TRBD1 for D (5 bases). This CDR3 reads CATSVGAKLFF. The CDR3 bases are TGTGCCACCAGTGTTGGGGCAAAACTGTTTTTT.